This TCR beta chain was documented in a study of OX40 agonist ivuxolimab in advanced cancers. TCRdb's copy holds only in-frame clones and misses some; the assay was immunoSEQ multiplex PCR. The profile covers about 83,000 clones, with approximately 90% appearing a single time and around 0.39% taken by the ten largest. This CDR3 has 13 amino acids. The V gene end was trimmed by 8 bases and the J gene end by 2 bases; junction bases not matched to a gene: 2. Germline V gene sequence: CDR1 LNHDA, CDR2 SQIVND (reference sequence). Here the sequenced sample was CD4+ or CD8+ T cells sorted from blood, taken in a trial of the OX40 agonist ivuxolimab. This receptor was taken from an adult with an advanced solid tumor such as melanoma, head and neck, liver or kidney cancer. This sequence joins TRBV19 and TRBJ2-3; 9 positions match TRBD1. DNA for the CDR3: TGTGCCAGTCGGGACAGGGTCACAGATACGCAGTATTTT. Translation: CASRDRVTDTQYF.